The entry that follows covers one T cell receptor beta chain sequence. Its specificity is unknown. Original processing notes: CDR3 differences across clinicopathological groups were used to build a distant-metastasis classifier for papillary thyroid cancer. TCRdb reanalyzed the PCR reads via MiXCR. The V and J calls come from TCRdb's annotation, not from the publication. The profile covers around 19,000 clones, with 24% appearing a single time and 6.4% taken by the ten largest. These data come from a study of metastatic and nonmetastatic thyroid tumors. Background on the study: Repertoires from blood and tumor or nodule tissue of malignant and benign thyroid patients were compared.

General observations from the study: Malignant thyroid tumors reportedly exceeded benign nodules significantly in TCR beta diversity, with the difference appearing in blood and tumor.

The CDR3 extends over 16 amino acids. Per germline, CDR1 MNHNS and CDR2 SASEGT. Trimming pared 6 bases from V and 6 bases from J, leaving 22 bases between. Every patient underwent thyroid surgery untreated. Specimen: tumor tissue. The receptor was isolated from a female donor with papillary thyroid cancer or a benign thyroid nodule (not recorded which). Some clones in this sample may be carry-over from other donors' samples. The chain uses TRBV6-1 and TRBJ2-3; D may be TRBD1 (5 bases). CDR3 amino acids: CASSKLGARKLDTQYF. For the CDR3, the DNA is TGTGCCAGCAGCAAACTTGGGGCTCGTAAACTGGATACGCAGTATTTT.